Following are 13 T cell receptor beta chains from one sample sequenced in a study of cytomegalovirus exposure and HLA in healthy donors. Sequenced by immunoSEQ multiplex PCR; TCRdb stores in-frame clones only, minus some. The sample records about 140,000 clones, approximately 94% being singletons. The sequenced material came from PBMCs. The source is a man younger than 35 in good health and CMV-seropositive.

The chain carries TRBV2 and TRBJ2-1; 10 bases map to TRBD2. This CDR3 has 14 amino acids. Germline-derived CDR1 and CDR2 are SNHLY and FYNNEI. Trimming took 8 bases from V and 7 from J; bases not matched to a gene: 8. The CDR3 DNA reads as TGTGCCAGCTTGACTGGGACTAGCGTAAATGAGCAGTTCTTC. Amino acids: CASLTGTSVNEQFF.

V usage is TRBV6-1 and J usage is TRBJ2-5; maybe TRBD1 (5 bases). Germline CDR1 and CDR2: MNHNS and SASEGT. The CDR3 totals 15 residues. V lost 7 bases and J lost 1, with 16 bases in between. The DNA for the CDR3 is TGTGCCAGCAATACGTTCAGGGTCGGCCAAGAGACCCAGTACTTC. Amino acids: CASNTFRVGQETQYF.

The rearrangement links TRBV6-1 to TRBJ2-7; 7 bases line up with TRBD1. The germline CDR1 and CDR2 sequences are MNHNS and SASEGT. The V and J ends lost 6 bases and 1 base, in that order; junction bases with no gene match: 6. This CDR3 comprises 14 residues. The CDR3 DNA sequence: TGTGCCAGCAGCGGGACAGTAGCATCCTACGAGCAGTACTTC. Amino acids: CASSGTVASYEQYF.

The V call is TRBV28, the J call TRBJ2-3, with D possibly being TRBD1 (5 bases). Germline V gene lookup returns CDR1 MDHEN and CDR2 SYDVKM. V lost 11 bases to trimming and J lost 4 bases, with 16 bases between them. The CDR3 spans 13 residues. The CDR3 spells CASSLARADTQYF. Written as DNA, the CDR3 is TGTGCCTCCAGTTTGGCCAGGGCAGATACGCAGTATTTT.

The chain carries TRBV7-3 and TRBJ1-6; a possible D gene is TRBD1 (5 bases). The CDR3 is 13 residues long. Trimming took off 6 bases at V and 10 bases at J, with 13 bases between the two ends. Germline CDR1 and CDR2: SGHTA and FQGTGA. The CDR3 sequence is CASSSGGVSPLHF. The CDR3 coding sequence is TGTGCCAGCAGTTCCGGGGGGGTCTCACCCCTCCACTTT.

The CDR3 region is CASSVARGSSYNEQFF. In DNA form, the CDR3 reads TGTGCCAGCAGCGTAGCCCGGGGGAGCTCCTACAATGAGCAGTTCTTC. The V call is TRBV9, the J call TRBJ2-1; D may be TRBD2 (6 bases). There are 16 residues in the CDR3. Germline V gene data show CDR1 as SGDLS and CDR2 as YYNGEE. V was trimmed by 0 bases and J by 0 bases, leaving 10 bases between them.

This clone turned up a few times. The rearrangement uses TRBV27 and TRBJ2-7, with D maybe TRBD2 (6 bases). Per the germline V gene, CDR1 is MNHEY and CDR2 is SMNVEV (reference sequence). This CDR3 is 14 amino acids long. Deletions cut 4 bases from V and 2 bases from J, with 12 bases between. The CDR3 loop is CASSSPGLPYEQYF. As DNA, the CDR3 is TGTGCCAGCAGTTCGCCGGGACTTCCCTACGAGCAGTACTTC.

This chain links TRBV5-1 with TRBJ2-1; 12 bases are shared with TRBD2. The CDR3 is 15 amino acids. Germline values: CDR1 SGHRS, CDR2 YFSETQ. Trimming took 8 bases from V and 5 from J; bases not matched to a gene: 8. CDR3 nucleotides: TGCGCCAGTCAGCTTCTAGCGGGAGGGAACAATGAGCAGTTCTTC. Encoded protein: CASQLLAGGNNEQFF.

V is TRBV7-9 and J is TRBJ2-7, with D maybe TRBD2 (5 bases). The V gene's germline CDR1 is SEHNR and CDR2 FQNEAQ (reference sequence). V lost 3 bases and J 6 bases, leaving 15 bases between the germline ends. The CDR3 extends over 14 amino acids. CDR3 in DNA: TGTGCCAGCAGCTTCGCCGGGGTAGTTTTCGAGCAGTACTTC. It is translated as CASSFAGVVFEQYF.

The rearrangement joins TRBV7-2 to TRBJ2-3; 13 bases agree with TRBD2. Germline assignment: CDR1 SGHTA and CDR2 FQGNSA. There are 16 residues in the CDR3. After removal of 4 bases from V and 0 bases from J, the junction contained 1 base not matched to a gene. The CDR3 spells CASSSGLAGSTDTQYF. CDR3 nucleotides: TGTGCCAGCAGCTCGGGACTAGCGGGGAGCACAGATACGCAGTATTTT. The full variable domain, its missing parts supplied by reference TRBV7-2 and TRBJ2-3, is GAGVSQSPSNKVTEKGKDVELRCDPISGHTALYWYRQSLGQGLEFLIYFQGNSAPDKSGLPSDRFSAERTGGSVSTLTIQRTQQEDSAVYLCASSSGLAGSTDTQYFGPGTRLTVL.

DNA for the CDR3: TGCGCCAGCAGCCCAGGTACAGATACGCAGTATTTT. Amino acids: CASSPGTDTQYF. The chain recombines TRBV5-1 with TRBJ2-3, with unresolved D. V gave up 4 bases and J gave up 3 bases, with 6 bases separating them. Per the germline V gene, CDR1 is SGHRS and CDR2 is YFSETQ. CDR3 length: 12 residues.

CDR3 nucleotide sequence: TGTGCCAGCAGTTTCCGTGGGCCGTACACCTTC. Translation gives CASSFRGPYTF. This chain joins TRBV28 and TRBJ1-2; no firm D call. The CDR3 extends over 11 amino acids. Per the germline V gene, CDR1 is MDHEN and CDR2 is SYDVKM. The V and J ends lost 3 bases and 11 bases respectively, with 10 bases between them.

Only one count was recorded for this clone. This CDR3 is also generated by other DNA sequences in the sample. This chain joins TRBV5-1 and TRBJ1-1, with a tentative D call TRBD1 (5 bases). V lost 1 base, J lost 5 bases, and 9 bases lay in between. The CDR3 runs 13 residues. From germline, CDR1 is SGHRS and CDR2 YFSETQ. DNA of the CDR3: TGCGCCAGCAGCTTGAGGGGTGGGACTGAAGCTTTCTTT. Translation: CASSLRGGTEAFF.